A single sample is the source of the 32 T cell receptor beta chains below, sequenced in a study of blood T cell repertoires in COVID-19. This table comes from immunoSEQ multiplex PCR, and its TCRdb copy is limited to in-frame clones, with some not included. Found here are 250,000 to 300,000 clones, roughly 80% of them singletons; the top ten hold about 4.9%. The sequencing sample was made of peripheral blood. All receptors come from a man between 60 and 70 years old who had recovered from COVID-19.

The V gene is TRBV18, the J gene TRBJ1-2; 8 bases match TRBD1. In germline, CDR1 is KGHSH, CDR2 LQKENI. There are 16 residues in the CDR3. The trim removed 4 bases at V and 6 bases at J, leaving 13 bases unmatched. The CDR3 bases are TGTGCCAGCTCACTAAGGTCCGGGACAGGAGACGATGGCTACACCTTC. It is translated as CASSLRSGTGDDGYTF. Complete variable domain (other parts from reference TRBV18 and TRBJ1-2): NAGVMQNPRHLVRRRGQEARLRCSPMKGHSHVYWYRQLPEEGLKFMVYLQKENIIDESGMPKERFSAEFPKEGPSILRIQQVVRGDSAAYFCASSLRSGTGDDGYTFGSGTRLTVV.

The chain recombines TRBV7-2 with TRBJ2-5; the D gene is possibly TRBD1 (6 bases). V was shortened by 4 bases and J by 4 bases, with 13 bases between the two germline ends. The CDR3 loop spans 14 amino acids. Per the germline V gene, CDR1 is SGHTA and CDR2 is FQGNSA. CDR3 residues: CASSSRHRVETQYF. The CDR3 DNA sequence: TGTGCCAGCAGCTCCCGCCACAGGGTAGAGACCCAGTACTTC. Combining the CDR3 with reference TRBV7-2 and TRBJ2-5 gives the whole variable domain GAGVSQSPSNKVTEKGKDVELRCDPISGHTALYWYRQSLGQGLEFLIYFQGNSAPDKSGLPSDRFSAERTGGSVSTLTIQRTQQEDSAVYLCASSSRHRVETQYFGPGTRLLVL.

The chain uses TRBV19 and TRBJ1-5; maybe TRBD1 (5 bases). There are 13 residues in the CDR3. Deletions cut 5 bases from V and 5 bases from J, with 10 bases between. The germline V gene has CDR1 LNHDA and CDR2 SQIVND (reference sequence). CDR3 sequence: CASSHDSHQPQHF. The CDR3 nucleotides are TGTGCCAGTAGTCACGACAGCCATCAGCCCCAGCATTTT.

The chain uses TRBV5-6 and TRBJ1-5; D remains unclear. Trimming shortened V by 4 bases and J by 1 base, and 9 bases separated the two germline ends. CDR1 and CDR2 from the germline V gene are SGHDT and YYEEEE. The CDR3 has 14 amino acids. This chain's CDR3 is CASSRPGSNQPQHF. CDR3 coding DNA: TGTGCCAGCAGCCGACCAGGAAGCAATCAGCCCCAGCATTTT.

The J gene is TRBJ1-5, the V gene TRBV7-8; TRBD1 aligns across 8 bases. The V gene's germline CDR1 is SGHVS and CDR2 FQNEAQ. V lost 5 bases and J lost 2; bases outside the gene matches: 8. CDR3 length equals 16 residues. The CDR3 nucleotides read TGTGCCAGCAGCACCCCCGGGACAGGAGGCAATCAGCCCCAGCATTTT. It specifies CASSTPGTGGNQPQHF.

V gene TRBV12-2 combines with J gene TRBJ2-3; TRBD2 was called by the table and not checked on the DNA. TRBV12-2 is classified as a pseudogene. The CDR3 is 17 amino acids. The CDR3 DNA is TGTGCAAGTCGCTCAAGGGCCACGGGACTAGCAGAAGATACGCAGTATTTT. Its protein is CASRSRATGLAEDTQYF.

V gene TRBV5-1 combines with J gene TRBJ1-2; D remains ambiguous. Between the trimmed V and J ends, which lost 0 bases and 2 bases, there was a span of 5 bases. The V gene's germline CDR1 is SGHRS and CDR2 YFSETQ. This CDR3 has 13 residues. DNA for the CDR3: TGCGCCAGCAGCTTGGCGCAGAACTATGGCTACACCTTC. This encodes CASSLAQNYGYTF.

The rearrangement joins TRBV30 to TRBJ1-1; D may be TRBD1 (6 bases). The CDR3 runs to 13 residues. Deletions cut 0 bases from V and 4 bases from J, with 9 bases between. The germline V gene encodes CDR1 GTSNPN and CDR2 SVGIG (reference sequence). The CDR3 loop is CAWSVLTGTEAFF. As DNA, the CDR3 is TGTGCCTGGAGTGTATTGACAGGCACTGAAGCTTTCTTT.

The chain couples TRBV2 to TRBJ2-3; D remains ambiguous. V lost 4 bases, J lost 0 bases, and 8 bases lay in between. CDR3 length: 14 residues. Germline V lookup: CDR1 SNHLY, CDR2 FYNNEI. For the CDR3, the DNA is TGTGCCAGCAGTGCAGAGACTAGCACAGATACGCAGTATTTT. It encodes CASSAETSTDTQYF.

This chain joins TRBV6-5 and TRBJ1-1, with no clear D. The CDR3 length is 15 residues. V was shortened by 6 bases and J by 2 bases, with 16 bases between the two germline ends. Germline V lookup: CDR1 MNHEY, CDR2 SVGAGI. CDR3 protein: CASRRDSSGNTEAFF. The CDR3 DNA sequence: TGTGCCAGCAGACGCGACTCCTCCGGAAACACTGAAGCTTTCTTT.

CDR3 sequence reads: CASSIGDRADEQFF. The CDR3 DNA sequence: TGTGCCAGTAGTATAGGGGACAGGGCAGATGAGCAGTTCTTC. The V and J genes are TRBV19 and TRBJ2-1; TRBD1 matches 9 bases. The germline V gene encodes CDR1 LNHDA and CDR2 SQIVND (reference sequence). V shed 1 base, J shed 8 bases, and the junction held 3 bases outside the gene matches. The CDR3 runs to 14 residues.

The chain employs TRBV27 and TRBJ2-1; 8 bases line up with TRBD2. The V and J ends lost 2 bases and 8 bases, in that order; junction bases with no gene match: 5. Germline V gene sequence: CDR1 MNHEY, CDR2 SMNVEV (reference sequence). The CDR3 covers 14 residues. CDR3 sequence (DNA): TGTGCCAGCAGTTTAAGGTTAGCGGGGTATGAGCAGTTCTTC. This gives the protein CASSLRLAGYEQFF.

In its sample, this clone was seen once. J is TRBJ1-5 and V is TRBV5-8; D unclear. CDR3 size: 13 residues. Per the germline V gene, CDR1 is SGHTS and CDR2 is YDEGEE. Trimming removed 6 bases from V and 2 bases from J, with 9 bases in between. CDR3 nucleotide sequence: TGTGCCAGCACGGGTCTAGGCAATCAGCCCCAGCATTTT. It yields the protein CASTGLGNQPQHF.

V is TRBV10-3 and J is TRBJ2-3; TRBD2 is a possible D gene (5 bases). The CDR3 covers 15 residues. The V gene's germline CDR1 is ENHRY and CDR2 SYGVKD. V was pared by 5 bases and J by 4 bases, with 16 bases between. The CDR3 sequence is CAISSVGDRADTQYF. The DNA for the CDR3 is TGTGCCATCAGTTCCGTGGGAGATCGGGCAGATACGCAGTATTTT.

The chain couples TRBV19 to TRBJ2-3, with TRBD2 identical over 8 bases. This CDR3 has 15 amino acids. The ends lost 5 bases at V and 3 bases at J; junction bases unmatched: 7. Germline V gives CDR1 LNHDA, CDR2 SQIVND (reference sequence). This CDR3 reads CASSAAGVWTDTQYF. The CDR3 DNA is TGTGCCAGTAGTGCAGCGGGAGTATGGACAGATACGCAGTATTTT.

This clone is a singleton in its sample. The chain combines TRBV11-1 with TRBJ2-3, with 12 nucleotides matching TRBD2. From germline, CDR1 is SGHAT and CDR2 FQDESV (reference sequence). V gave up 4 bases and J gave up 2 bases; unmatched junction bases: 4. The length of the CDR3 is 16 residues. In DNA, the CDR3 is TGTGCCAGCAGCTCCAGGACTAGCGGGGACACAGATACGCAGTATTTT. This sequence encodes CASSSRTSGDTDTQYF.

In its sample, this clone was seen a few times. The chain carries TRBV5-1 and TRBJ1-2, with D perhaps TRBD1 (6 bases). Germline lookup yields CDR1 SGHRS and CDR2 YFSETQ. V shed 4 bases and J shed 7 bases, with 17 bases lying between them. CDR3 size: 14 residues. CDR3 residues: CASSLGRGRVGYTF. In DNA form, the CDR3 reads TGCGCCAGCAGCCTGGGCAGGGGCAGGGTTGGCTACACCTTC.

This clone appeared a few times. The chain employs TRBV10-3 and TRBJ2-7; D call uncertain. Germline-derived CDR1 and CDR2 are ENHRY and SYGVKD. The CDR3 loop spans 12 amino acids. The V and J ends lost 6 bases and 5 bases respectively, with 11 bases between them. The CDR3 DNA reads TGTGCCATCAGGGCTAGTAACCACGAGCAGTACTTC. Translation: CAIRASNHEQYF.

The genes are TRBV29-1 and TRBJ1-1; 7 positions agree with TRBD1. Germline trimming cut 7 bases from V and 0 bases from J; bases unmatched to any gene: 5. This CDR3 has 13 residues. The germline gives CDR1 SQVTM, CDR2 ANQGSEA. The chain's CDR3 is CSAITGVNTEAFF. The CDR3 region has the DNA TGCAGCGCGATTACAGGGGTGAACACTGAAGCTTTCTTT.

V and J are TRBV3-1 (or the pseudogene TRBV3-2) and TRBJ2-5; D may be TRBD1 (7 bases). The CDR3 sequence is 12 residues long. CDR1 LGHDT and CDR2 YNNKEL come from the germline V gene (reference sequence). Deletions cut 8 bases from V and 5 bases from J, with 12 bases between. The CDR3 loop is CASRRGLETQYF. Written as DNA, the CDR3 is TGTGCCAGCCGGAGGGGGCTGGAGACCCAGTACTTC.

The chain carries TRBV6-6 and TRBJ1-5; D gene unclear. The CDR3 spans 14 residues. V lost 10 bases to trimming and J lost 7 bases, with 20 bases between them. Germline V lookup: CDR1 MNHNY, CDR2 SVGAGI (reference sequence). The CDR3 protein is CATRTHSSGQPQHF. The CDR3 DNA sequence: TGTGCCACCCGGACCCACAGTAGCGGGCAGCCCCAGCATTTT.

The rearrangement uses TRBV21-1 and TRBJ2-7; whether TRBD2, the table's D call, matches the DNA was not checked. TRBV21-1 has pseudogene status. The CDR3 is 18 amino acids. CDR3 in amino acids: CASSKKPSGQGSSYEQYF. The DNA of the CDR3 is TGTGCCAGCAGCAAAAAGCCTAGCGGGCAAGGGAGCTCCTACGAGCAGTACTTC.

The CDR3 bases are TGTGCCAGCTCCCTTTATTCGGTTACAGGGGGTAGGAGCAATCAGCCCCAGCATTTT. It encodes CASSLYSVTGGRSNQPQHF. The chain is built from TRBV18 and TRBJ1-5, with 8 nucleotides matching TRBD1. The trim removed 6 bases at V and 1 base at J, leaving 17 bases unmatched. The CDR3 sequence is 19 residues long. Per germline, CDR1 KGHSH and CDR2 LQKENI.

The rearrangement joins TRBV27 to TRBJ1-2, with D possibly TRBD1 on 6 matching bases. CDR1 is MNHEY and CDR2 is SMNVEV in the germline V gene (reference sequence). V was shortened by 3 bases and J by 4 bases, with 18 bases between the two germline ends. This CDR3 comprises 16 residues. The CDR3 reads CASSFYPQGPSYGYTF. The CDR3 bases are TGTGCCAGCAGTTTTTACCCTCAGGGGCCCAGCTATGGCTACACCTTC.

This clone showed up just a few times. The rearrangement uses TRBV11-2 and TRBJ2-3; TRBD2 is a possible D gene (6 bases). The germline V gene encodes CDR1 SGHAT and CDR2 FQNNGV. Deletions cut 6 bases from V and 5 bases from J, with 12 bases between. The CDR3 has 13 amino acids. The CDR3 sequence: CASRSGRQDTQYF. The CDR3 DNA sequence: TGTGCCAGCAGGAGCGGGCGGCAAGATACGCAGTATTTT.

CDR3 sequence reads: CATSEPGQTLETQYF. As DNA, the CDR3 is TGTGCCACCAGTGAACCGGGACAGACCTTAGAGACCCAGTACTTC. The chain carries TRBV24-1 and TRBJ2-5; 7 bases fit TRBD1. Trimming cost V 4 bases and J 4 bases; bases outside gene matches: 8. CDR3 length equals 15 residues. Germline V CDR1 and CDR2: KGHDR, SFDVKD.

This clone appeared a few times. The V and J genes are TRBV4-2 and TRBJ2-2, with a tentative D call TRBD1 (6 bases). V was cut by 0 bases and J by 6 bases, with 11 bases left in between. The CDR3 contains 15 residues. The germline gives CDR1 LGHNA, CDR2 YNFKEQ. DNA of the CDR3: TGTGCCAGCAGCCAAGAATCCAGGGGCGCCGGGGAGCTGTTTTTT. Its translation is CASSQESRGAGELFF.

The chain uses TRBV28 and TRBJ1-2, with 8 bases that match TRBD1. The CDR3 consists of 16 residues. Germline V lookup: CDR1 MDHEN, CDR2 SYDVKM. V shed 6 bases and J 2 bases; nucleotides not matched to a gene: 11. The CDR3 protein is CASRLPRQGPNYGYTF. The CDR3 DNA reads TGTGCCAGCAGATTACCCCGACAGGGGCCCAACTATGGCTACACCTTC.

This chain connects TRBV19 to TRBJ1-1; 8 bases are a match to TRBD1. V lost 7 bases and J lost 2; bases outside the gene matches: 12. This CDR3 has 16 amino acids. The germline V gene has CDR1 LNHDA and CDR2 SQIVND (reference sequence). The CDR3 is CASKWSPDRANTEAFF. In DNA, the CDR3 is TGTGCCAGTAAGTGGAGCCCGGACAGGGCAAACACTGAAGCTTTCTTT.

J is TRBJ2-1 and V is TRBV3-1 (or the pseudogene TRBV3-2); 14 bases map to TRBD2. Germline V lookup: CDR1 LGHDT, CDR2 YNNKEL (reference sequence). J lost 8 bases, V lost 4 bases, and 4 bases had no gene match. The CDR3 runs to 15 residues. The CDR3 region has the DNA TGTGCCAGCAGCCCGGGACTAGCGGGAGCGGATGAGCAGTTCTTC. As protein: CASSPGLAGADEQFF.

The V call is TRBV9, the J call TRBJ2-7; 8 positions agree with TRBD2. The CDR3 extends over 16 amino acids. Germline CDR1 reads SGDLS; CDR2 reads YYNGEE. With V trimmed by 0 bases and J by 0 bases, 5 bases remained unmatched. The CDR3 DNA is TGTGCCAGCAGCGTAGGCGGGGGGCGCGTCTCCTACGAGCAGTACTTC. It codes for CASSVGGGRVSYEQYF.

This clone was seen once. The chain couples TRBV28 to TRBJ2-7; 9 bases are shared with TRBD1. Trimming at V came to 7 bases and at J to 6 bases, leaving 7 bases not matched to a gene. This CDR3 contains 13 residues. Germline V gives CDR1 MDHEN, CDR2 SYDVKM. CDR3: CASTRTGVAEQYF. The CDR3, as DNA: TGTGCCAGCACCCGGACAGGGGTAGCCGAGCAGTACTTC. The whole variable domain, remainder taken from reference TRBV28 and TRBJ2-7, is DVKVTQSSRYLVKRTGEKVFLECVQDMDHENMFWYRQDPGLGLRLIYFSYDVKMKEKGDIPEGYSVSREKKERFSLILESASTNQTSMYLCASTRTGVAEQYFGPGTRLTVT.